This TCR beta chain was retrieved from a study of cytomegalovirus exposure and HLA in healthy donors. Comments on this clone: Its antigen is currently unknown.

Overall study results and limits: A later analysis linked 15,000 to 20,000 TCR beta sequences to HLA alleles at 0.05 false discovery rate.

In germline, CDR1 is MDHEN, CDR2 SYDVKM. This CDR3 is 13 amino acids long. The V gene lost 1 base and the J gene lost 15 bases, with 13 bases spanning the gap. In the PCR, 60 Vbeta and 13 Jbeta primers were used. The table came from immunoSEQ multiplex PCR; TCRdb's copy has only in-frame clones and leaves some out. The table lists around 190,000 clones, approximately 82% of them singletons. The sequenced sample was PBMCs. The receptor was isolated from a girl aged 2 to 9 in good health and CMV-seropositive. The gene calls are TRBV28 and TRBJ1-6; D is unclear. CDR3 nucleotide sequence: TGTGCCAGCAGTTTATTGGGCCCCCGGGACCTCCACTTT. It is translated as CASSLLGPRDLHF.